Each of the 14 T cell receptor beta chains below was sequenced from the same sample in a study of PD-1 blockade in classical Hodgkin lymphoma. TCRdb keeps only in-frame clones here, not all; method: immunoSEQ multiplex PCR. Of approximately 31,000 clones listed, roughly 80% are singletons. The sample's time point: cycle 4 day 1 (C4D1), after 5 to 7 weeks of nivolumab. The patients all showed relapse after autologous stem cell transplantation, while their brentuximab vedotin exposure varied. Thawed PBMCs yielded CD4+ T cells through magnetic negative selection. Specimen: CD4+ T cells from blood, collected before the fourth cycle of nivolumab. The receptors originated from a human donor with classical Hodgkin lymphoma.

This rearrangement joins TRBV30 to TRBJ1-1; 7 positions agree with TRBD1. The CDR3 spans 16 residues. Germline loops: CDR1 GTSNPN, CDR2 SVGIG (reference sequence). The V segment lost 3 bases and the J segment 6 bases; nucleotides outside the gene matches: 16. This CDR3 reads CAWSVPATGEWSEAFF. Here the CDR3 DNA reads TGTGCCTGGAGCGTCCCCGCCACAGGGGAATGGTCTGAAGCTTTCTTT.

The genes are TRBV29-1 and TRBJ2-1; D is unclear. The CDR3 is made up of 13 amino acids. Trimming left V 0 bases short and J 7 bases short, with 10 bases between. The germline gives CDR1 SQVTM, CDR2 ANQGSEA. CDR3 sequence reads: CSVEDRSRNEQFF. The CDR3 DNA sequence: TGCAGCGTTGAAGATCGAAGTCGGAATGAGCAGTTCTTC.

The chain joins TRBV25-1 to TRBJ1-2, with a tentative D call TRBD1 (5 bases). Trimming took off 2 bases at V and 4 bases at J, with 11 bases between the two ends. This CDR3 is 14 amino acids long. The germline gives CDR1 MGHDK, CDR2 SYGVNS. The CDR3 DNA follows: TGTGCCAGCAGTGAAAATGGCAGGGCCTATGGCTACACCTTC. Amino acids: CASSENGRAYGYTF.

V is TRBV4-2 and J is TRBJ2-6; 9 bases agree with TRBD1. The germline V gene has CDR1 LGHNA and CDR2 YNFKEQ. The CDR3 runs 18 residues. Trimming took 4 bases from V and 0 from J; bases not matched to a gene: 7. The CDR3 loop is CASSRDRDSNSGANVLTF. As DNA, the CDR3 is TGTGCCAGCAGCCGGGACAGGGATTCAAACTCTGGGGCCAACGTCCTGACTTTC.

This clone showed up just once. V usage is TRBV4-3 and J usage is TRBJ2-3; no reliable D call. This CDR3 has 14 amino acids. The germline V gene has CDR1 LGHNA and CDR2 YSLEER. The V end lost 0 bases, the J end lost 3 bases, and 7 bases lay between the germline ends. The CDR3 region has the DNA TGCGCCAGCAGCCAAGAAACCCGGACAGATACGCAGTATTTT. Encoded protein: CASSQETRTDTQYF.

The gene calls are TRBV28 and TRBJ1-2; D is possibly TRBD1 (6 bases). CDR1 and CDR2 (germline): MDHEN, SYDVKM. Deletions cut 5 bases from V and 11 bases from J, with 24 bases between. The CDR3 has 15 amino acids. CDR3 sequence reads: CASSLLSDHRVRYTF. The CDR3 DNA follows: TGTGCCAGCAGTCTGCTCTCCGATCACAGGGTTCGTTACACCTTC.

For the CDR3, the DNA is TGTGCCAGCATGAGGAACACTGAAGCTTTCTTT. Protein sequence: CASMRNTEAFF. The chain employs TRBV6-5 and TRBJ1-1; D is ambiguous. The V gene's germline CDR1 is MNHEY and CDR2 SVGAGI. CDR3 length equals 11 residues. V lost 7 bases and J lost 1, with 4 bases in between.

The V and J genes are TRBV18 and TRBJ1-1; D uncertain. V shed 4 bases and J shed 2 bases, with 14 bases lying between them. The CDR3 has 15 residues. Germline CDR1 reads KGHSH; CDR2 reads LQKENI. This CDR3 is CASSLLDGENTEAFF. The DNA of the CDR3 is TGTGCCAGCTCACTACTGGACGGAGAAAACACTGAAGCTTTCTTT.

The CDR3 coding sequence is TGTGCCAGCAGCTTCGGGGGCTCTGGAAACACCATATATTTT. Protein sequence: CASSFGGSGNTIYF. This chain links TRBV5-6 with TRBJ1-3, with D maybe TRBD1 (5 bases). The CDR3 loop spans 14 amino acids. CDR1 is SGHDT and CDR2 is YYEEEE in the germline V gene. Deletions cut 2 bases from V and 0 bases from J, with 6 bases between.

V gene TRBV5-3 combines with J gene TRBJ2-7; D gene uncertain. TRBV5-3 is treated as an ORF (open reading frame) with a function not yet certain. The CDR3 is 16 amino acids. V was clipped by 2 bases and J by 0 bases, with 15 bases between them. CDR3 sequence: CARSLDDTSSSYEQYF. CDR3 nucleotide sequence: TGTGCCAGAAGCTTAGACGATACATCCTCCTCCTACGAGCAGTACTTC.

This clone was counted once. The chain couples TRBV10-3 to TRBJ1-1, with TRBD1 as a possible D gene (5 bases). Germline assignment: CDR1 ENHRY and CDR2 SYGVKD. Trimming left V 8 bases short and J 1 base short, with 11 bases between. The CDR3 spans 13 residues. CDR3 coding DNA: TGTGCCATCGGAGGAGGACAGAACACTGAAGCTTTCTTT. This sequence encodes CAIGGGQNTEAFF.

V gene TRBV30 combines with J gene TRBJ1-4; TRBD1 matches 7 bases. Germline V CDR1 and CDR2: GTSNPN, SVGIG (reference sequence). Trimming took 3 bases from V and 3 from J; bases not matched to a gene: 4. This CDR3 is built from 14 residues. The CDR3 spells CAWSHGTANEKLFF. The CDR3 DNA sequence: TGTGCCTGGAGCCACGGGACAGCTAATGAAAAACTGTTTTTT.

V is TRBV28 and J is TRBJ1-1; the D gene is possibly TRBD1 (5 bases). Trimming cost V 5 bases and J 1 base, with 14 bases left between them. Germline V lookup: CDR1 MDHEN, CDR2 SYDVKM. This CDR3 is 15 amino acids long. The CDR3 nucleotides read TGTGCCAGCAGTGCCCACGGCGGGGGGAACACTGAAGCTTTCTTT. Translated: CASSAHGGGNTEAFF.

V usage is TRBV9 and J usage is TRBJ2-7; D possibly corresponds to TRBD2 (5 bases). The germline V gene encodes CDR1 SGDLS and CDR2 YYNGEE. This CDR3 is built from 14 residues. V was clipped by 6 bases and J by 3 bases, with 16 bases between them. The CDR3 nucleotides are TGTGCCAGCAACCGGGATACTCGGGGCTACGAGCAGTACTTC. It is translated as CASNRDTRGYEQYF. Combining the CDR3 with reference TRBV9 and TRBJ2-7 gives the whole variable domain DSGVTQTPKHLITATGQRVTLRCSPRSGDLSVYWYQQSLDQGLQFLIQYYNGEERAKGNILERFSAQQFPDLHSELNLSSLELGDSALYFCASNRDTRGYEQYFGPGTRLTVT.